This T cell receptor beta chain was captured in a study of response to subunit inactivated influenza vaccine. TCRdb re-derived calls from the RT-PCR reads in MiXCR, one entry per CDR3 protein. The sample has about 570,000 distinct CDR3 sequences, approximately 10% seen once. Findings and limits, study-wide: Authors suggested that a seasonal influenza vaccination recruits few new T cells each time.

Points on this clonotype: Its antigen remains unknown.

The CDR3 consists of 14 residues. V was clipped by 6 bases and J by 5 bases; unmatched bases: 9. The germline gives CDR1 SGHKS, CDR2 YYEKEE (reference sequence). These data are also associated with another study on T cells expressing NK-cell markers. As that report states: UMIs accompanied the 5'RACE template switching by which TCR beta cDNA was made. Each TCR beta repertoire originated in sorted T cells that were CD3+CD56+NKG2C+, CD3+CD56+NKG2C- or CD3+CD56-NKG2C+. With an anti-gamma-delta TCR antibody, sorting in several experiments was kept to alpha-beta TCR T cells. In a few donors, dominant clonotypes made up roughly 28.3-65% of CD3+CD56-NKG2C+ cells.

The sequence was obtained from a man aged 50 to 59 who received an inactivated influenza vaccine. V is TRBV5-5 and J is TRBJ1-1; 8 bases map to TRBD1. The sample was PBMCs from blood, taken on the day of vaccination. CDR3 DNA: TGTGCCAGCACCTCGACAGGGGCCCGGACTGAAGCTTTCTTT. This sequence encodes CASTSTGARTEAFF.